A selection of T cell receptor beta chains follows, all from one sample in a study of memory CD4+ T cells and cytomegalovirus serostatus. TCRdb's table, derived via immunoSEQ multiplex PCR, lists solely in-frame clones and lacks some. The table has 48,000 or so clones, around 80% seen once. Input material: memory CD4+ T cells from blood. Receptor source: an adult in good health and CMV-seronegative. Each CDR3 is given with its conserved first and last residue. The order of the fields is D gene, V gene, J gene, clone size, CDR3 DNA, CDR3 protein. The D gene is left open where the match is weak. Size is omitted from some rows. Given values are once, few, many or a class for expanded clones.

D gene: TRBD2; V gene: TRBV5-4; J gene: TRBJ2-7; clone size: .; CDR3 DNA: TGTGCCAGCAGTTTTGGAGCGGGGGAGGGTTCCGAGCAGTACTTC; CDR3 protein: CASSFGAGEGSEQYF
D gene: .; V gene: TRBV7-9; J gene: TRBJ2-3; clone size: few; CDR3 DNA: TGTGCCAGCAGCTTAGTGGGTTGGGCAGATACGCAGTATTTT; CDR3 protein: CASSLVGWADTQYF
D gene: .; V gene: TRBV5-1; J gene: TRBJ1-2; clone size: few; CDR3 DNA: TGCGCCAGCAGACCCACCGGGGTTGATGGCTACACCTTC; CDR3 protein: CASRPTGVDGYTF
D gene: TRBD1; V gene: TRBV6-6; J gene: TRBJ1-5; clone size: .; CDR3 DNA: TGTGCCAGCAGTCCGGACAGGGTTCCTCAGCCCCAGCATTTT; CDR3 protein: CASSPDRVPQPQHF
D gene: TRBD1; V gene: TRBV15; J gene: TRBJ2-7; clone size: .; CDR3 DNA: TGTGCCACCAGCAAAAAGGACAGGGAAAAAAACTCCTACGAGCAGTACTTC; CDR3 protein: CATSKKDREKNSYEQYF
D gene: .; V gene: TRBV6-4; J gene: TRBJ2-7; clone size: .; CDR3 DNA: TGTGCCAGCAGTGACTCATTCTGGAGGGGAACAGACGGCTCTAGCGCTAGCTACGAGCAGTACTTC; CDR3 protein: CASSDSFWRGTDGSSASYEQYF
D gene: TRBD1; V gene: TRBV11-2; J gene: TRBJ1-4; clone size: .; CDR3 DNA: TGTGCCAGCAGCTCGGGACAGGGGCCAACTAATGAAAAACTGTTTTTT; CDR3 protein: CASSSGQGPTNEKLFF
D gene: TRBD2; V gene: TRBV10-3; J gene: TRBJ2-7; clone size: .; CDR3 DNA: TGTGCCATCAGTTCGAACCTCCTAGCGGAGAACTACGAGCAGTACTTC; CDR3 protein: CAISSNLLAENYEQYF
D gene: .; V gene: TRBV11-2; J gene: TRBJ1-4; clone size: .; CDR3 DNA: TGTGCCAGCAGCACCTCAAGCTGGGGGAATGAAAAACTGTTTTTT; CDR3 protein: CASSTSSWGNEKLFF
D gene: TRBD1; V gene: TRBV28; J gene: TRBJ1-4; clone size: .; CDR3 DNA: TGTGCCAGCAGTTTATGGGGAACAGGGGATGAAAAACTGTTTTTT; CDR3 protein: CASSLWGTGDEKLFF
D gene: .; V gene: TRBV11-2; J gene: TRBJ1-2; clone size: .; CDR3 DNA: TGTGCCAGCAGCCAAGAGAGGGTAGCTAACTATGGCTACACCTTC; CDR3 protein: CASSQERVANYGYTF
D gene: .; V gene: TRBV30; J gene: TRBJ1-2; clone size: .; CDR3 DNA: TGTGCCTGGAGTGTAGGGACCTCAAATGGCTACACCTTC; CDR3 protein: CAWSVGTSNGYTF
D gene: TRBD1; V gene: TRBV5-1; J gene: TRBJ2-7; clone size: .; CDR3 DNA: TGCGCCAGCAGCGTGGACAGGGGTGGTTCCGAGCAGTACTTC; CDR3 protein: CASSVDRGGSEQYF
D gene: .; V gene: TRBV6-1; J gene: TRBJ2-7; clone size: .; CDR3 DNA: TGTGCCAGCAGTTCCCAACAGCGGGACGAGCAGTACTTC; CDR3 protein: CASSSQQRDEQYF